This T cell receptor (beta chain) comes out of a study of a mutant IDH1 vaccine in newly diagnosed glioma. Study details: Vaccines began 4-6 weeks after radiotherapy alone, or with temozolomide cycles. Treated patients, around 60% male and roughly 40% female, averaged roughly 40 years of age. Study results and limitations: There seemed to be no relation between pseudoprogression and changes in top peripheral T cell clonotypes.

Profiling relied on immunoSEQ multiplex PCR, and the TCRdb table lists in-frame clones only, not all of them. This repertoire shows tens of thousands of clones, around 82% found once; its top ten account for about 3.1%. Time point indicated: week 5, during vaccination. Topical imiquimod was applied with each vaccine dose, which held 300 ug of mutant IDH1 20-mer peptide. The germline V and J ends were trimmed by 3 bases and 8 bases, with 4 bases remaining between them. This CDR3 comprises 9 residues. Germline V lookup: CDR1 SQVTM, CDR2 ANQGSEA. This clone turned up a few times. Its antigen is not identified.

This TCR was recovered from a woman under 30 with glioma. Some clones in this sample may be carry-over from other donors' samples. This chain uses TRBV29-1 with TRBJ1-2; D gene uncertain. The sequencing used PBMCs, collected from a glioma patient whose treatment included an IDH1 peptide vaccine. The CDR3 loop reads CSVDPGYTF. Written as DNA, the CDR3 is TGCAGCGTTGACCCAGGCTACACCTTC. The entire variable domain, with the rest obtained from reference TRBV29-1 and TRBJ1-2, is as follows: SAVISQKPSRDICQRGTSLTIQCQVDSQVTMMFWYRQQPGQSLTLIATANQGSEATYESGFVIDKFPISRPNLTFSTLTVSNMSPEDSSIYLCSVDPGYTFGSGTRLTVV.